These 3 T cell receptor beta chains were sequenced from one sample in a study of T cells in women clearing cervical HPV infection. Sequencing used immunoSEQ multiplex PCR; TCRdb keeps in-frame clones, though not all of them. The sample totals approximately 17,000 clones; its top ten clones hold about 10%. The sequencing sample was made of blood buffy coat. The receptors derive from a woman aged 18 to 75 with a cervical HPV16 infection that either progressed to CIN3+ or cleared (not recorded which).

With respect to this clone: The CDR3 goes on 3 residues after the read ends, and that part is filled in from the germline J gene. The chain links TRBV5-4 to TRBJ2-1, with 8 positions matching TRBD2. Germline CDR1 is SGHNT and CDR2 is YYREEE (reference sequence). V was pared by 0 bases and J by 7 bases, with 6 bases of the junction left unmatched. The CDR3 spans 15 residues. The covered CDR3 bases are TGTGCCAGCAGCTTGGTGGCTAGCGGGCTGAATGAG. Translated, it gives CASSLVASGLNE. The CDR3, in full, reads CASSLVASGLNEQFF. The full variable domain, with the rest looked up from reference TRBV5-4 and TRBJ2-1, is ETGVTQSPTHLIKTRGQQVTLRCSSQSGHNTVSWYQQALGQGPQFIFQYYREEENGRGNFPPRFSGLQFPNYSSELNVNALELDDSALYLCASSLVASGLNEQFFGPGTRLTVL.

As for this clone: The observed sequence ends 3 residues before the CDR3 terminus, with the missing tail filled in from the germline J gene. V usage is TRBV19 and J usage is TRBJ1-5; no definite D call. The CDR3 is 13 amino acids. Germline CDR1 LNHDA, CDR2 SQIVND (reference sequence). V lost 1 base and J lost 5, with 6 bases in between. The CDR3 DNA, read in part, is TGTGCCAGTAGTATAGTCCCAGATCAGCCC. Translating it yields CASSIVPDQP. The CDR3, in full, reads CASSIVPDQPQHF.

Worth noting for this clone: The observed sequence ends 3 residues before the CDR3 terminus, with the missing tail filled in from the germline J gene. The rearrangement joins TRBV2 to TRBJ1-2; tentative D call: TRBD1 (5 bases). Germline V gives CDR1 SNHLY, CDR2 FYNNEI. V was pared by 4 bases and J by 2 bases, with 8 bases between. The CDR3 loop spans 13 amino acids. CDR3: CASSVTENYGYTF. The DNA read from the CDR3 is TGTGCCAGCAGTGTGACAGAAAACTATGGC.